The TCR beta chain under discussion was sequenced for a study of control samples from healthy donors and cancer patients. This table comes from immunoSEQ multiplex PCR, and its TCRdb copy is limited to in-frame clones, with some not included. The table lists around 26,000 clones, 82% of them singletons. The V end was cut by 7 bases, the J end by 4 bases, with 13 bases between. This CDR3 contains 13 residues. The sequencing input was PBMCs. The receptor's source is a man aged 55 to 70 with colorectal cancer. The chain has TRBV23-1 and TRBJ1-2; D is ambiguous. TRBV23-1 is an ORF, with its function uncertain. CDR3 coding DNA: TGCGCCAGCATCCCAGATCCCCTCTATGGCTACACCTTC. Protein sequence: CASIPDPLYGYTF.